These T cell receptor beta chains were read from a single sample in a study of graft-versus-host responses after intestinal transplantation. Data came from immunoSEQ multiplex PCR; TCRdb stores just in-frame clones and leaves some out. The profile covers roughly 1,700 clones, with 85% to 95% appearing a single time and less than 2.5% taken by the ten largest. The material sequenced was PBMCs, taken 16 days after intestinal transplant. The receptors here all came from a human patient who received an intestinal transplant, so some T cells may come from the graft donor. The CDR3 runs from the conserved cysteine through the conserved F or W. D genes are given only for firm matches. Clone size is stated in some rows and not others, as once, few, many or a class when expanded.

TRBV5-1	-	TRBD2	TRBJ2-3	CASSLSPSGAGDTQYF
TRBV13	once	-	TRBJ1-6	CASSPNPNSPLHF
TRBV9	-	TRBD2	TRBJ2-3	CASSVRGDTDTQYF
TRBV11-1	-	-	TRBJ2-7	CATADDVVYEQYF
TRBV7-2	-	TRBD2	TRBJ2-7	CASSLAGGSYEQYF
TRBV19	-	TRBD2	TRBJ2-1	CASSNGLAGLYNEQFF
TRBV27	-	TRBD2	TRBJ2-1	CASSFSGPYNEQFF
TRBV19	-	-	TRBJ2-1	CASGSGYNEQFF
TRBV6-6	-	-	TRBJ2-7	CASSYSIGRSSYEQYF
TRBV7-9	-	-	TRBJ1-1	CASSFSGVGGTEAFF